The 9 T cell receptor beta chains presented below share a single source sample, sequenced in a study of blood T cell repertoires in COVID-19. The protocol was immunoSEQ multiplex PCR, while the TCRdb copy is restricted to in-frame clones and leaves out a portion. The sample yields about 26,000 clones, about nine tenths seen once. Sequenced sample: peripheral blood. The receptors shown here come from a human donor in a cohort sampled during active COVID-19.

This clone was found once. The rearrangement links TRBV4-1 to TRBJ2-4, with 9 bases aligning to TRBD1. This CDR3 comprises 19 residues. The V gene end was trimmed by 4 bases and the J gene end by 0 bases; junction bases not matched to a gene: 13. Germline CDR1 and CDR2: MGHRA and YSYEKL. Here the CDR3 reads CASSRPGQGRNLAKNIQYF. CDR3 nucleotides: TGCGCCAGCAGCCGCCCGGGACAGGGAAGAAATCTAGCCAAAAACATTCAGTACTTC.

The gene calls are TRBV5-6 and TRBJ1-3; unclear D gene. CDR3 size: 15 residues. CDR1 SGHDT and CDR2 YYEEEE come from the germline V gene. V lost 4 bases and J 0 bases, leaving 11 bases between the germline ends. CDR3 protein: CASSSRLYSGNTIYF. CDR3 in DNA: TGTGCCAGCAGCAGCAGGCTATACTCTGGAAACACCATATATTTT.

This clone appeared a single time. The chain combines TRBV11-2 with TRBJ2-1; D is perhaps TRBD2 (5 bases). Looked up from germline, CDR1 is SGHAT and CDR2 is FQNNGV. V gave up 6 bases and J gave up 5 bases, with 14 bases separating them. This CDR3 is built from 14 residues. The CDR3 region has the DNA TGTGCCAGCAGGAGGGCTATCCAAGACAATGAGCAGTTCTTC. It yields the protein CASRRAIQDNEQFF.

The rearrangement joins TRBV7-2 to TRBJ2-5; 10 bases are shared with TRBD2. Per germline, CDR1 SGHTA and CDR2 FQGNSA. The CDR3 length is 13 residues. J was trimmed by 5 bases and V by 6 bases; bases with no gene match: 3. The DNA for the CDR3 is TGTGCCAGCAGTTTTAGCGGGGGGGAGACCCAGTACTTC. Its protein product is CASSFSGGETQYF.

V gene TRBV19 combines with J gene TRBJ1-4, with TRBD1 as a possible D gene (5 bases). Per germline, CDR1 LNHDA and CDR2 SQIVND (reference sequence). Trimming shortened V by 9 bases and J by 10 bases, and 18 bases separated the two germline ends. CDR3 length: 13 residues. The CDR3 sequence is CASADGGVRKLFF. The CDR3 DNA reads as TGTGCCAGCGCTGATGGAGGGGTGCGAAAACTGTTTTTT.

The CDR3 DNA follows: TGTGCCAGTAGCCGACAGGTTACGGCTTATTTGCCCCAGCATTTT. It translates to CASSRQVTAYLPQHF. J is TRBJ1-5 and V is TRBV19; TRBD1 might be the D (6 bases). Trimming left V 6 bases short and J 9 bases short, with 21 bases between. The CDR3 loop spans 15 amino acids. Germline values: CDR1 LNHDA, CDR2 SQIVND (reference sequence).

The rearrangement links TRBV7-3 to TRBJ2-1, with TRBD2 matching over 7 bases. Per germline, CDR1 SGHTA and CDR2 FQGTGA. Losses at the gene ends were 3 bases for V and 2 bases for J; bases not matched to a gene: 10. The CDR3 totals 17 residues. The CDR3 nucleotides read TGTGCCAGCAGCTTTGGGGGGACTATCCATCCCTACAATGAGCAGTTCTTC. Translated, it gives CASSFGGTIHPYNEQFF.

The chain combines TRBV3-1 (or the pseudogene TRBV3-2) with TRBJ2-7, with a tentative D call TRBD2 (5 bases). This CDR3 comprises 13 residues. V was trimmed by 8 bases and J by 2 bases, leaving 13 bases between them. Germline V gives CDR1 LGHDT, CDR2 YNNKEL (reference sequence). CDR3 amino acids: CASAAGRTYEQYF. The CDR3 nucleotides read TGTGCCAGCGCCGCGGGCAGAACCTACGAGCAGTACTTC.

The chain uses TRBV25-1 and TRBJ1-2; D is ambiguous. Trimming removed 4 bases at V and 8 bases at J, with 14 bases between. Looked up from germline, CDR1 is MGHDK and CDR2 is SYGVNS. This CDR3 contains 13 residues. DNA of the CDR3: TGTGCCAGCAGTGTGAGCGGTGGAGGAGGCTACACCTTC. Protein: CASSVSGGGGYTF.